The sample holds a few counts of the clone carrying this T cell receptor beta chain. Its target is unknown. The sample comes from a study of human T cells and chemical hapten exposure. General observations from the study: Compared with pre-sensitization or healthy control sets, expanded TCRs clustered more.

Time point specified: pre-sensitization, week 0. Specified treatment: therapeutic diphenylcyclopropenone sensitization with weekly scalp DPC. This CDR3 comprises 15 residues. With 4 bases removed from V and 1 base from J, the gap between germline ends came to 13 bases. In TCRdb, the RACE reads were re-called with MiXCR into one record per CDR3 protein. There are around 300,000 distinct CDR3 sequences in the sample; over 5% occur only once, and more than 8% lies in the top ten. This specimen consisted of whole blood, obtained in connection with sensitization to the hapten diphenylcyclopropenone (DPC). The chain couples TRBV12-3 or TRBV12-4 to TRBJ1-1, with D perhaps TRBD1 (5 bases). The receptor was derived from a woman between 18 and 29 years old with alopecia areata. Some clones in this sample may be carry-over from other donors' samples. CDR3 in amino acids: CASSSRGGENTEAFF. As DNA, the CDR3 is TGTGCCAGCAGTTCCCGGGGAGGGGAGAACACTGAAGCTTTCTTT.